Below, 29 T cell receptor beta chains from the same sample are listed, as sequenced in a study of T-cell memory formation after mild COVID-19. In TCRdb, the 5' RACE reads were re-called with MiXCR into one record per CDR3 protein. This table holds 260,000 or so distinct CDR3 sequences, about a sixth found once. Sample: PBMCs or a T cell subset sorted from them (not recorded which). These TCRs come from a man aged 18 to 30 who had mild COVID-19 (a few samples of this study predate the infection). Cell type and time point are not known.

This clonotype was detected once. This chain links TRBV2 with TRBJ1-6; no reliable D call. V was trimmed by 6 bases and J by 8 bases, leaving 23 bases between them. Germline V gene lookup returns CDR1 SNHLY and CDR2 FYNNEI. This CDR3 has 17 residues. The CDR3, as DNA: TGTGCCAGCAGCTTTAGCGCGGGAGGAGGACTCGATTCACCCCTCCACTTT. It specifies CASSFSAGGGLDSPLHF.

This chain connects TRBV5-1 to TRBJ2-6; D might be TRBD1 (5 bases). Germline V gene sequence: CDR1 SGHRS, CDR2 YFSETQ. This CDR3 has 17 residues. Trimming cost V 3 bases and J 0 bases, with 13 bases left between them. The CDR3 region has the DNA TGCGCCAGCAGCTCAAGCCTTGGGGCCTCTGGGGCCAACGTCCTGACTTTC. Translating gives CASSSSLGASGANVLTF.

The rearrangement links TRBV12-3 or TRBV12-4 to TRBJ1-2; D is unresolved. The ends were cut back, 4 bases at V and 2 bases at J, with 8 bases in the middle. This CDR3 region has 13 residues. CDR3 loop: CASSSKQNYGYTF. The CDR3 DNA reads TGTGCCAGCAGTTCGAAACAGAACTATGGCTACACCTTC.

This clonotype was picked up many times. This chain uses TRBV29-1 with TRBJ2-5; D perhaps matches TRBD1 (5 bases). The CDR3 loop spans 12 amino acids. V was shortened by 3 bases and J by 2 bases, with 7 bases between the two germline ends. Germline values: CDR1 SQVTM, CDR2 ANQGSEA. The CDR3 DNA sequence: TGCAGCGTTGACAGGGCACAAGAGACCCAGTACTTC. Translated: CSVDRAQETQYF.

The chain couples TRBV20-1 to TRBJ2-7; D may be TRBD1 (7 bases). Trimming pared 6 bases from V and 5 bases from J, leaving 14 bases between. The germline gives CDR1 DFQATT, CDR2 SNEGSKA (reference sequence). The CDR3 consists of 12 residues. CDR3 DNA: TGCAGTGCGAACAGGGGAGGCCACGAGCAGTACTTC. This encodes CSANRGGHEQYF.

This clonotype has a count of ten or more. The chain combines TRBV7-3 with TRBJ2-1; 7 nucleotides match TRBD1. The CDR3 is 15 amino acids. The J segment lost 0 bases and the V segment lost 1 base, leaving 0 bases of the junction unmatched. The germline V gene encodes CDR1 SGHTA and CDR2 FQGTGA. DNA for the CDR3: TGTGCCAGCAGCTTAAACAGGGGCTCCTACAATGAGCAGTTCTTC. This gives the protein CASSLNRGSYNEQFF.

The chain couples TRBV20-1 to TRBJ2-4, with D perhaps matching TRBD1 (5 bases). CDR1 DFQATT and CDR2 SNEGSKA come from the germline V gene (reference sequence). V gave up 6 bases and J gave up 1 base, with 10 bases separating them. This CDR3 is 13 amino acids long. CDR3 protein: CSASGLAKNIQYF. CDR3 DNA sequence: TGCAGTGCGTCAGGGTTGGCCAAAAACATTCAGTACTTC.

The chain employs TRBV6-2 or TRBV6-3 and TRBJ2-3; D is uncertain. The germline CDR1 and CDR2 sequences are MNHEY and SVGEGT. Trimming cost V 2 bases and J 0 bases, with 9 bases left between them. The CDR3 contains 15 residues. CDR3 sequence: CASSYRQGSTDTQYF. CDR3 in DNA: TGTGCCAGCAGTTACCGCCAAGGGAGCACAGATACGCAGTATTTT.

This chain connects TRBV7-2 to TRBJ1-5, with D hard to call. V was cut by 1 base and J by 4 bases, with 8 bases left in between. Germline CDR1 and CDR2: SGHTA and FQGNSA. CDR3 length equals 14 residues. CDR3 amino acids: CASSLGRVNQPQHF. The CDR3 DNA reads TGTGCCAGCAGCTTAGGACGGGTTAATCAGCCCCAGCATTTT.

CDR3 amino acids: CASSFRAGNTDTQYF. Here the CDR3 DNA reads TGTGCCAGCAGCTTTCGAGCGGGGAACACAGATACGCAGTATTTT. The chain employs TRBV7-2 and TRBJ2-3; 7 bases fit TRBD2. The germline V gene encodes CDR1 SGHTA and CDR2 FQGNSA. The CDR3 covers 15 residues. The trim removed 3 bases at V and 2 bases at J, leaving 5 bases unmatched.

V usage is TRBV16 and J usage is TRBJ2-1; 8 nucleotides align to TRBD2. The J segment lost 9 bases and the V segment lost 2 bases, leaving 9 bases of the junction unmatched. Germline V lookup: CDR1 KGHSY, CDR2 FQNENV. The CDR3 loop spans 15 amino acids. The CDR3 nucleotides read TGTGCCAGCAGCCAACGTTCGGGGGGGCCTGGTGAGCAGTTCTTC. Encoded protein: CASSQRSGGPGEQFF.

The chain employs TRBV5-1 and TRBJ2-3; tentative D call: TRBD1 (6 bases). V dropped 0 bases and J dropped 1 base, with 6 bases sitting between them. Germline lookup yields CDR1 SGHRS and CDR2 YFSETQ. CDR3 length: 14 amino acids. The CDR3 nucleotides are TGCGCCAGCAGCTTGGGGGGGCGCACAGATACGCAGTATTTT. This translates into CASSLGGRTDTQYF.

This clonotype was detected many times. The chain combines TRBV6-5 with TRBJ2-6, with D unresolved. The V gene lost 3 bases and the J gene lost 0 bases, with 6 bases spanning the gap. In germline, CDR1 is MNHEY, CDR2 SVGAGI. The CDR3 is made up of 15 amino acids. The CDR3 nucleotides read TGTGCCAGCAGTTATAGCAGCTCTGGGGCCAACGTCCTGACTTTC. Protein sequence: CASSYSSSGANVLTF.

V and J are TRBV7-6 and TRBJ1-2; D is unclear. Germline CDR1 and CDR2: SGHVS and FNYEAQ. Trimming stripped 2 bases from V and 8 bases from J, with 21 bases between. The CDR3 runs to 16 residues. The CDR3 loop reads CASSLMLGPGWSGYTF. CDR3 coding DNA: TGTGCCAGCAGCTTAATGCTCGGGCCGGGTTGGAGCGGCTACACCTTC. Combining the CDR3 with reference TRBV7-6 and TRBJ1-2 gives the whole variable domain GAGVSQSPRYKVTKRGQDVALRCDPISGHVSLYWYRQALGQGPEFLTYFNYEAQQDKSGLPNDRFSAERPEGSISTLTIQRTEQRDSAMYRCASSLMLGPGWSGYTFGSGTRLTVV.

The chain links TRBV7-9 to TRBJ1-4; weak D call: TRBD1 (5 bases). Germline lookup yields CDR1 SEHNR and CDR2 FQNEAQ (reference sequence). The CDR3 runs to 15 residues. V gave up 0 bases and J gave up 1 base, with 6 bases separating them. In DNA form, the CDR3 reads TGTGCCAGCAGCTTAGCCGACAGAACTAATGAAAAACTGTTTTTT. This gives the protein CASSLADRTNEKLFF.

This clonotype came up a few times. J is TRBJ1-2 and V is TRBV11-1, with D hard to call. The CDR3 contains 15 residues. The germline V gene encodes CDR1 SGHAT and CDR2 FQDESV (reference sequence). V was cut by 5 bases and J by 7 bases, with 20 bases left in between. This CDR3 reads CASSPEIYPSGGYTF. DNA for the CDR3: TGTGCCAGCAGCCCGGAAATATACCCTTCTGGTGGCTACACCTTC.

In this sample, this clonotype turned up a few times. The V gene is TRBV5-1, the J gene TRBJ2-3, with TRBD2 identical over 7 bases. The CDR3 has 15 amino acids. Germline CDR1 SGHRS, CDR2 YFSETQ. The trim removed 3 bases at V and 2 bases at J, leaving 6 bases unmatched. CDR3 amino acids: CASSWGLPSTDTQYF. CDR3 sequence (DNA): TGCGCCAGCAGCTGGGGACTACCCTCCACAGATACGCAGTATTTT.

In its sample, this clonotype was seen a few times. The chain couples TRBV14 to TRBJ1-4, with no clear D. CDR3 length: 13 amino acids. V dropped 4 bases and J dropped 5 bases, with 8 bases sitting between them. CDR1 is SGHDN and CDR2 is FVKESK in the germline V gene. The CDR3 DNA follows: TGTGCCAGCAGCCGAGGAGGGAATGAAAAACTGTTTTTT. Translated: CASSRGGNEKLFF.

This clonotype was seen repeatedly, ten times or more. The V call is TRBV20-1, the J call TRBJ2-3; 11 nucleotides line up with TRBD2. In germline, CDR1 is DFQATT, CDR2 SNEGSKA (reference sequence). Germline trimming cut 4 bases from V and 2 bases from J; bases unmatched to any gene: 5. This CDR3 spans 15 amino acids. The CDR3 region is CSAKGTSGNTDTQYF. Here the CDR3 DNA reads TGCAGTGCTAAAGGGACTAGCGGCAACACAGATACGCAGTATTTT.

This clonotype was detected only a few times. The chain recombines TRBV5-4 with TRBJ2-2; possible D gene TRBD2, 6 bases. The CDR3 loop spans 15 amino acids. V was pared by 1 base and J by 7 bases, with 14 bases between. Germline CDR1 and CDR2: SGHNT and YYREEE (reference sequence). The CDR3: CASSLTSTYGGELFF. As DNA, the CDR3 is TGTGCCAGCAGCTTGACTAGCACCTACGGCGGGGAGCTGTTTTTT.

The chain links TRBV7-2 to TRBJ2-5; 13 positions agree with TRBD2. The V gene end was trimmed by 5 bases and the J gene end by 4 bases; junction bases not matched to a gene: 7. CDR1 is SGHTA and CDR2 is FQGNSA in the germline V gene. CDR3 length equals 16 residues. The CDR3 region is CASSVFRTSGGETQYF. The CDR3 bases are TGTGCCAGCAGCGTATTTCGGACTAGCGGGGGAGAGACCCAGTACTTC.

This chain joins TRBV5-5 and TRBJ2-7; TRBD2 matches 7 bases. Germline loops: CDR1 SGHKS, CDR2 YYEKEE (reference sequence). Germline trimming cut 5 bases from V and 1 base from J; bases unmatched to any gene: 0. This CDR3 is 12 amino acids long. The CDR3, as DNA: TGTGCCAGCAGGGGGGGGTCCTACGAGCAGTACGTC. It specifies CASRGGSYEQYV.

There are a few counts of this clonotype. This sequence joins TRBV9 and TRBJ2-2; D remains unclear. V was shortened by 5 bases and J by 6 bases, with 8 bases between the two germline ends. The length of the CDR3 is 12 residues. Germline V gene lookup returns CDR1 SGDLS and CDR2 YYNGEE. CDR3 region: CASRGYPGELFF. DNA of the CDR3: TGTGCCAGCAGGGGATATCCCGGGGAGCTGTTTTTT.

The CDR3 here is CASSKGTGETQYF. The CDR3 region has the DNA TGTGCCAGCAGCAAGGGGACCGGGGAGACCCAGTACTTC. The V and J genes are TRBV7-9 and TRBJ2-5; TRBD1 or TRBD2 may be the D gene (5 bases each). This CDR3 region has 13 residues. V was trimmed by 5 bases and J by 5 bases, leaving 12 bases between them. Germline CDR1 reads SEHNR; CDR2 reads FQNEAQ (reference sequence).

This clonotype was counted only a few times. This chain joins TRBV15 and TRBJ1-2; TRBD1 matches at 7 bases. The V gene's germline CDR1 is LNHNV and CDR2 YYDKDF (reference sequence). V shed 0 bases and J 7 bases; nucleotides not matched to a gene: 8. This CDR3 region has 15 residues. This chain's CDR3 is CATSRDLGGPGGYTF. The CDR3 nucleotides read TGTGCCACCAGCAGAGATCTAGGGGGCCCGGGTGGCTACACCTTC.

The rearrangement uses TRBV7-2 and TRBJ2-1; 8 bases match TRBD1. Germline lookup yields CDR1 SGHTA and CDR2 FQGNSA. Trimming took 5 bases from V and 3 from J; bases not matched to a gene: 6. The CDR3 has 15 amino acids. The CDR3 reads CASSVGQGNYNEQFF. The CDR3 DNA is TGTGCCAGCAGCGTAGGACAGGGCAACTACAATGAGCAGTTCTTC.

V gene TRBV18 combines with J gene TRBJ1-1; 8 bases map to TRBD1. The germline V gene encodes CDR1 KGHSH and CDR2 LQKENI. The length of the CDR3 is 14 residues. Trimming took 1 base from V and 4 from J; bases not matched to a gene: 2. The DNA for the CDR3 is TGTGCCAGCTCACCACAAGGACAGGGCACTGAAGCTTTCTTT. It yields the protein CASSPQGQGTEAFF.

The V gene is TRBV7-9, the J gene TRBJ2-7; D is possibly TRBD1 (6 bases). V gave up 4 bases and J gave up 7 bases, with 11 bases separating them. Germline lookup yields CDR1 SEHNR and CDR2 FQNEAQ (reference sequence). The CDR3 covers 12 residues. The CDR3 is CASSSDSPEQYF. The CDR3 coding sequence is TGTGCCAGCAGCTCGGACAGCCCTGAGCAGTACTTC. The variable domain in full, completed from reference TRBV7-9 and TRBJ2-7, reads DTGVSQNPRHKITKRGQNVTFRCDPISEHNRLYWYRQTLGQGPEFLTYFQNEAQLEKSRLLSDRFSAERPKGSFSTLEIQRTEQGDSAMYLCASSSDSPEQYFGPGTRLTVT.

This clonotype occurred a few times. The chain is built from TRBV5-1 and TRBJ2-5; D is possibly TRBD2 (6 bases). CDR3 length: 13 residues. V was pared by 2 bases and J by 4 bases, with 9 bases between. Per the germline V gene, CDR1 is SGHRS and CDR2 is YFSETQ. CDR3 amino acids: CASSFGGVETQYF. As DNA, the CDR3 is TGCGCCAGCAGCTTCGGAGGGGTAGAGACCCAGTACTTC.